Sequencing of this T cell receptor (beta chain) was carried out in a study of vaccination and CD4 T cells after COVID-19. The wider study: No peptide, an HIV-1 Nef pool, or a CEFX pool was what each control culture received. Study results and caveats: Early post-infection timepoints were not included, and relatively few convalescent patients were studied.

A note on this clonotype: Antigen: not known.

With the Oncomine TCR Beta short-read assay, DNA from cultured CD4+ T cells was sequenced. TCRdb processed the PCR reads anew with MiXCR; each CDR3 protein has one entry. The sample contains around 19,000 distinct CDR3 sequences, under 45% of which appear only once. Indicated treatment: roughly nine-day PBMC culture with coronavirus spike peptide pools or control peptides (ViraFEST assay). Germline values: CDR1 DFQATT, CDR2 SNEGSKA (reference sequence). The CDR3 runs to 14 residues. Trimming pared 6 bases from V and 0 bases from J, leaving 12 bases between. The sequence derives from a human donor who had recovered from COVID-19. The V and J genes are TRBV20-1 and TRBJ2-1, with a possible D match to TRBD2 (6 bases). This specimen consisted of CD4+ T cells from blood, cultured in vitro, obtained before SARS-CoV-2 vaccination. CDR3 DNA: TGCAGTGCATCCCGGGGGAGCTCCTACAATGAGCAGTTCTTC. As protein: CSASRGSSYNEQFF.